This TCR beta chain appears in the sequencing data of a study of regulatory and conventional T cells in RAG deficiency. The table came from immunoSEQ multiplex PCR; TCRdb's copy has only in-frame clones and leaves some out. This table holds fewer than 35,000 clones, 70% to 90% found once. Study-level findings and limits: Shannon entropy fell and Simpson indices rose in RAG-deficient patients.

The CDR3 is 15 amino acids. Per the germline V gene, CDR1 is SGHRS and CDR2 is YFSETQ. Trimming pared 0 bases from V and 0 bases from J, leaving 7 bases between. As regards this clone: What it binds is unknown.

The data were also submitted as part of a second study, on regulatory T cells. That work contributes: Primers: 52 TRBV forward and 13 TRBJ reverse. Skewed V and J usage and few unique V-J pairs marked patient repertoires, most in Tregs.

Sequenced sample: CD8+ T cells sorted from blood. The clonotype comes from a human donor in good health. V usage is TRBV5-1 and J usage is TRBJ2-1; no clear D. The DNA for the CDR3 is TGCGCCAGCAGCTTGGCGCAGAGCTCCTACAATGAGCAGTTCTTC. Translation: CASSLAQSSYNEQFF.